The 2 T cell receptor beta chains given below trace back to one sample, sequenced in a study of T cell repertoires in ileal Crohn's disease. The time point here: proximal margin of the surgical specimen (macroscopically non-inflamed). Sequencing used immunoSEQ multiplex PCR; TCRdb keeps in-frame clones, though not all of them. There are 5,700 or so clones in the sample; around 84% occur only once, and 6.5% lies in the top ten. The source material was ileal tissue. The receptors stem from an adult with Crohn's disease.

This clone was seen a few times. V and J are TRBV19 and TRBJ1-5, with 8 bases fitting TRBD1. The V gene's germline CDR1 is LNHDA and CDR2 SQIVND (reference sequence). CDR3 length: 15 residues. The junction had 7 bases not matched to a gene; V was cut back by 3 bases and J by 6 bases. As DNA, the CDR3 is TGTGCCAGTAGTATCCCAGGGGGCAACGGTCAGCCCCAGCATTTT. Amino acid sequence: CASSIPGGNGQPQHF.

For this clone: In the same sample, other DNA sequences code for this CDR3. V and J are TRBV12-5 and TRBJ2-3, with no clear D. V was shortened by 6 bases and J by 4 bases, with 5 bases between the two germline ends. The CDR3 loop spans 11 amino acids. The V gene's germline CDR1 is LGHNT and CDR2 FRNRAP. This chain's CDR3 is CASGSADTQYF. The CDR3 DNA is TGTGCTAGTGGGAGCGCAGATACGCAGTATTTT.